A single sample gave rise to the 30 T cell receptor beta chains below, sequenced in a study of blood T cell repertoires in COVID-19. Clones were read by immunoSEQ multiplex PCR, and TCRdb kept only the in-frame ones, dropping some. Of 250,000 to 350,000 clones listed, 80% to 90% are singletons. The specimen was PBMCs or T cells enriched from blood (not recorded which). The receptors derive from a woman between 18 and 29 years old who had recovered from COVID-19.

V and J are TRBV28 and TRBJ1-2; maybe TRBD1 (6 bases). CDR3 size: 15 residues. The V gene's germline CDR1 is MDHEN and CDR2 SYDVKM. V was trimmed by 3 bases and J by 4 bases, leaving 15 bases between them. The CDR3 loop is CASSLEQGNIYGYTF. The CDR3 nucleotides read TGTGCCAGCAGTTTGGAACAGGGTAACATCTATGGCTACACCTTC.

CDR3 in DNA: TGCAGCGTTGACGGCACTAGCGGGAGAATTAGGGATACCCAGTACTTC. Its protein product is CSVDGTSGRIRDTQYF. The chain employs TRBV29-1 and TRBJ2-5; TRBD2 matches 11 bases. V trimming: 3 bases; J trimming: 8 bases; junction bases outside the gene matches: 14. The CDR3 has 16 residues. Germline CDR1 is SQVTM and CDR2 is ANQGSEA. The whole variable domain, filled in from reference TRBV29-1 and TRBJ2-5, reads SAVISQKPSRDICQRGTSLTIQCQVDSQVTMMFWYRQQPGQSLTLIATANQGSEATYESGFVIDKFPISRPNLTFSTLTVSNMSPEDSSIYLCSVDGTSGRIRDTQYFGPGTRLLVL.

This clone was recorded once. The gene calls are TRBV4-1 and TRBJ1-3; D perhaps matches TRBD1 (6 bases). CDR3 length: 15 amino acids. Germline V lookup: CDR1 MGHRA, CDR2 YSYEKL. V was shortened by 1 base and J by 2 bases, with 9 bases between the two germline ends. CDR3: CASSQVHRAGNTIYF. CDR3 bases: TGCGCCAGCAGCCAAGTCCACAGGGCTGGAAACACCATATATTTT.

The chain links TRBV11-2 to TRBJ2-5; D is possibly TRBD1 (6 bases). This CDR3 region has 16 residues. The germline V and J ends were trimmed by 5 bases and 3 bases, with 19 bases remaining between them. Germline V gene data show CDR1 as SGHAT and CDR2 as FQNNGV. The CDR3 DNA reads TGTGCCAGCAGCCGCAGGGGCGTTTTGCGGGAAGAGACCCAGTACTTC. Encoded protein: CASSRRGVLREETQYF.

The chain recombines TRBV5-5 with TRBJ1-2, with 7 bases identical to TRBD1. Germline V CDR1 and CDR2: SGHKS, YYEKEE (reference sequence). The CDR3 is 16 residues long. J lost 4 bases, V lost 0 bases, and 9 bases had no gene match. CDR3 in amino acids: CASSLVSGTVFYGYTF. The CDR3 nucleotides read TGTGCCAGCAGCTTGGTCTCCGGGACAGTTTTCTATGGCTACACCTTC.

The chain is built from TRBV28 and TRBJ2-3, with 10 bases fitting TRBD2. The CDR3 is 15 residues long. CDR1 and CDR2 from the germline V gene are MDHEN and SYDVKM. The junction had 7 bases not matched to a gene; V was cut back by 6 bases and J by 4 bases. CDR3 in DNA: TGTGCCAGCAGACCGCCGGGACTAGCGTCAGATACGCAGTATTTT. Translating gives CASRPPGLASDTQYF.

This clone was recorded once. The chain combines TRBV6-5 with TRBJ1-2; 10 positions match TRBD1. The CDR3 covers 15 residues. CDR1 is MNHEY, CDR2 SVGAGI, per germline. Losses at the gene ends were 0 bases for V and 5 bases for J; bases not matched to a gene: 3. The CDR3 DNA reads TGTGCCAGCAGTTACTCGAGGACAGGGGGTTATGGCTACACCTTC. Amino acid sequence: CASSYSRTGGYGYTF.

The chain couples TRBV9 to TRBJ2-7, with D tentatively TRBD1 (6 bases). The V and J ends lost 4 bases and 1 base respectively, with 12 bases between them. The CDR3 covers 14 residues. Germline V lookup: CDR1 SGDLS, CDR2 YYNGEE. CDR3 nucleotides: TGTGCCAGCAGCCCCAGTACAGGGTCCTACGAGCAGTACTTC. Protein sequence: CASSPSTGSYEQYF.

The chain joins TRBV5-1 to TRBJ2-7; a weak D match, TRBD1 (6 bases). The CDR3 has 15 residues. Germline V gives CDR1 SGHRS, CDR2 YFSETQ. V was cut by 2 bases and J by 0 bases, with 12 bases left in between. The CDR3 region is CASSLGTSSSYEQYF. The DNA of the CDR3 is TGCGCCAGCAGCTTAGGGACATCGAGCTCCTACGAGCAGTACTTC.

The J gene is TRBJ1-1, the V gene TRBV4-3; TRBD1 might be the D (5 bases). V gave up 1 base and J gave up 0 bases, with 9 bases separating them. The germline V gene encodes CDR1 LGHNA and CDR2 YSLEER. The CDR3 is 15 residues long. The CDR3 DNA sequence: TGCGCCAGCAGCCAAGCGGGACTGATGAACACTGAAGCTTTCTTT. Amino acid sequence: CASSQAGLMNTEAFF.

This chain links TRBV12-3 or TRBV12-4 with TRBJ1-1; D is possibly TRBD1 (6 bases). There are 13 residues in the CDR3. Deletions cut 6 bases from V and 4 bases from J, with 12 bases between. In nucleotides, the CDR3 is TGTGCCAGCAGCATTACAGGGACCACTGAAGCTTTCTTT. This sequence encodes CASSITGTTEAFF.

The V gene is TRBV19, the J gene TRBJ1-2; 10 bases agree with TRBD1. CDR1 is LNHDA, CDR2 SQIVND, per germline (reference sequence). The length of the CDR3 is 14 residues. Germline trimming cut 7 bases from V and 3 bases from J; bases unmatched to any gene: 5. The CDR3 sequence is CASTKDRGHYGYTF. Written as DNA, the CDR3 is TGTGCCAGTACCAAAGACAGGGGGCACTATGGCTACACCTTC.

The CDR3 sequence is CASSLRVGSGSSHEQFF. In nucleotides, the CDR3 is TGTGCCAGCAGCTTAAGGGTTGGTAGCGGGAGTTCCCATGAGCAGTTCTTC. The chain joins TRBV7-6 to TRBJ2-1; 9 bases are a match to TRBD2. After removal of 2 bases from V and 8 bases from J, the junction contained 13 bases not matched to a gene. The CDR3 runs 17 residues. Germline values: CDR1 SGHVS, CDR2 FNYEAQ.

In DNA form, the CDR3 reads TGCGCCAGCAGCCAAGACCCAGGGGGCTTTTCACCCCTCCACTTT. Translation gives CASSQDPGGFSPLHF. The rearrangement joins TRBV4-3 to TRBJ1-6; TRBD1 matches at 8 bases. CDR1 is LGHNA and CDR2 is YSLEER in the germline V gene. After removal of 0 bases from V and 9 bases from J, the junction contained 4 bases not matched to a gene. The CDR3 has 15 residues.

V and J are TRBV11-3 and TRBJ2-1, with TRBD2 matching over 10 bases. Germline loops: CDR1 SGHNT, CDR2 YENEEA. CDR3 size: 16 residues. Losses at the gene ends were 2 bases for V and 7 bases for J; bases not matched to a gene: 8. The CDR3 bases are TGTGCCAGCAGCTTACGAGCGGGAGGGCCGGCGAATGAGCAGTTCTTC. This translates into CASSLRAGGPANEQFF. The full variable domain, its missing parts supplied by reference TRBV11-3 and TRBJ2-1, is EAGVVQSPRYKIIEKKQPVAFWCNPISGHNTLYWYLQNLGQGPELLIRYENEEAVDDSQLPKDRFSAERLKGVDSTLKIQPAELGDSAVYLCASSLRAGGPANEQFFGPGTRLTVL.

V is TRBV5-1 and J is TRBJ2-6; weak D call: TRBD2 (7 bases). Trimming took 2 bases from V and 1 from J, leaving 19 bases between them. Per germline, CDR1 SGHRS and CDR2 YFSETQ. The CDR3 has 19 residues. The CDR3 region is CASSLGFGGPRSGANVLTF. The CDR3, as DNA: TGCGCCAGCAGCTTAGGGTTCGGGGGGCCTAGGTCTGGGGCCAACGTCCTGACTTTC.

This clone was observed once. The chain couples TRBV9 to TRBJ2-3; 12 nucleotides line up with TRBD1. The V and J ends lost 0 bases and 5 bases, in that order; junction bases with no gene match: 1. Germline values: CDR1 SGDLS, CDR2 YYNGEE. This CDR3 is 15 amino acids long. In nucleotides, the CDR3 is TGTGCCAGCAGCGTAGGGGACAGGGGGCAAGATACGCAGTATTTT. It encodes CASSVGDRGQDTQYF.

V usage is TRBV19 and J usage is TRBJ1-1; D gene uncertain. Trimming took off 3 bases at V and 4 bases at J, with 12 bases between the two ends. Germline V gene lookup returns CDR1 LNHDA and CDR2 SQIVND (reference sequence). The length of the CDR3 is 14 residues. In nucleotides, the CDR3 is TGTGCCAGTAGTATTCAGGAGGGAAGCACTGAAGCTTTCTTT. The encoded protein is CASSIQEGSTEAFF.

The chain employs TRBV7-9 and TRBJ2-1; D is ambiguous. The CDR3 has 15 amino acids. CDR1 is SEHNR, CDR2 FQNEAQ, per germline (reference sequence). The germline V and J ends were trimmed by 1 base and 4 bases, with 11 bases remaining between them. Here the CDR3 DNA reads TGTGCCAGCAGCTTAGGCTACTCCGCTTACAATGAGCAGTTCTTC. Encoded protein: CASSLGYSAYNEQFF.

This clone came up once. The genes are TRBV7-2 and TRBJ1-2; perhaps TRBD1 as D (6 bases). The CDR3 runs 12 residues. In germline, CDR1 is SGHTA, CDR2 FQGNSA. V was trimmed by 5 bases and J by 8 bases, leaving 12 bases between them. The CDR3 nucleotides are TGTGCCAGCAGCGAACACAGGGTCGGCTACACCTTC. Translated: CASSEHRVGYTF.

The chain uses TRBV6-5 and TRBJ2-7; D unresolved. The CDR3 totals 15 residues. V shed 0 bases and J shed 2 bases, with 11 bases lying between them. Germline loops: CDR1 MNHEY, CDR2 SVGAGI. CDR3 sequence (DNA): TGTGCCAGCAGTTACTCGGGCGATATCACCTACGAGCAGTACTTC. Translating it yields CASSYSGDITYEQYF.

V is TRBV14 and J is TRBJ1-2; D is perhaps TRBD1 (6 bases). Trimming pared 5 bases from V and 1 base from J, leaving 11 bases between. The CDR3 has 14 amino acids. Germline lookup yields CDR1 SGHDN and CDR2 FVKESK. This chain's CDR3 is CASSDDRFNYGYTF. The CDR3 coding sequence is TGTGCCAGCAGCGACGACAGGTTTAACTATGGCTACACCTTC.

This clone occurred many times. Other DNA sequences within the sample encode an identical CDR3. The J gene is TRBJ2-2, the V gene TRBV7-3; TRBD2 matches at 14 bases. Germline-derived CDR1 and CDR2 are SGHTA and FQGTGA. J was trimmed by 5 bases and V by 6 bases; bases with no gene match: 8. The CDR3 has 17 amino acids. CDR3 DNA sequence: TGTGCCAGCAGTCGACTAGCGGGAGGGCCAGGGACCGGGGAGCTGTTTTTT. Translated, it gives CASSRLAGGPGTGELFF.

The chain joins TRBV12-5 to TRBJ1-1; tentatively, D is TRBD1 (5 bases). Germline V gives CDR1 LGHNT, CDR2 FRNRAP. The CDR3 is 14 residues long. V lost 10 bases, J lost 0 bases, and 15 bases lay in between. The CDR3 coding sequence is TGTGCTACCCAGGGTGACCCCATGAACACTGAAGCTTTCTTT. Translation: CATQGDPMNTEAFF.

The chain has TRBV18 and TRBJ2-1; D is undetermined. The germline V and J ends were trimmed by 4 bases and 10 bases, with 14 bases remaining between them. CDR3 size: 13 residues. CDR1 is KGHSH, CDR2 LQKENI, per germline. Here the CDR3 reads CASSLAPVDEQFF. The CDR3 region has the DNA TGTGCCAGCTCACTAGCTCCGGTCGACGAGCAGTTCTTC.

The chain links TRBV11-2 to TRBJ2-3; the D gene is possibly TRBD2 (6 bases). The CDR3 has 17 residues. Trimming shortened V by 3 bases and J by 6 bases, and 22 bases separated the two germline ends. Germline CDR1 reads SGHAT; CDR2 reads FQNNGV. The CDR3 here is CASSLYGRQLLGDTQYF. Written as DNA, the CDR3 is TGTGCCAGCAGCTTGTACGGGAGACAACTATTGGGGGATACGCAGTATTTT.

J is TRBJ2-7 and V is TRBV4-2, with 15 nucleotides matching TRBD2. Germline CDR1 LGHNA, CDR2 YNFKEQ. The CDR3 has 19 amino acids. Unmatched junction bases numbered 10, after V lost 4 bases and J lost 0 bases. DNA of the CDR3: TGTGCCAGCAGCCCTGGGACTAGCGGGGGGTCCCTGAGCTCCTACGAGCAGTACTTC. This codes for CASSPGTSGGSLSSYEQYF.

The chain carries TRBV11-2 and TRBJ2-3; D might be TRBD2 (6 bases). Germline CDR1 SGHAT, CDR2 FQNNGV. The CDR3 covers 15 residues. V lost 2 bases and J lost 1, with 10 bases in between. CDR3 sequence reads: CASSLRTIRTDTQYF. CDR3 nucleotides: TGTGCCAGCAGCTTAAGGACTATACGCACAGATACGCAGTATTTT.

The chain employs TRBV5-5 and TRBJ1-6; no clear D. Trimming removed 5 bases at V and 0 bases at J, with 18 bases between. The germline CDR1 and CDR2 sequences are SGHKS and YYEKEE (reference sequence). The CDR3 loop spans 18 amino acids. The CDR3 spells CASRETGPQSSYNSPLHF. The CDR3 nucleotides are TGTGCCAGCAGGGAGACGGGTCCTCAGAGCTCCTATAATTCACCCCTCCACTTT.

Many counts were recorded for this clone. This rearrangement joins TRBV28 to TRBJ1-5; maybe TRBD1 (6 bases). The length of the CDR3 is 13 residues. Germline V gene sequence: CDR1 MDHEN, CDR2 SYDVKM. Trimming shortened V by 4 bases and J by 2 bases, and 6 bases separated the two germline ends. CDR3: CASSWTGNQPQHF. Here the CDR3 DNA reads TGTGCCAGCAGTTGGACAGGCAATCAGCCCCAGCATTTT.